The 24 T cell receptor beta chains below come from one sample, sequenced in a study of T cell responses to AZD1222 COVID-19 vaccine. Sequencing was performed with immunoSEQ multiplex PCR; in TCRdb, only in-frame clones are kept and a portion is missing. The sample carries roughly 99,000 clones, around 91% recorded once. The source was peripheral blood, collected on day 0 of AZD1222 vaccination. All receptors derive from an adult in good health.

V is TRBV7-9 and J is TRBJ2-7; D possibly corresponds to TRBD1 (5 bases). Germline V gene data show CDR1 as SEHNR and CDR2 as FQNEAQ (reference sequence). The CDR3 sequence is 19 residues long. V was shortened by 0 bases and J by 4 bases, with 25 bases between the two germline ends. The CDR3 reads CASSLAPGGEDTGRYEQYF. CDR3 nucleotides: TGTGCCAGCAGCTTAGCCCCAGGTGGGGAAGACACAGGTAGGTACGAGCAGTACTTC.

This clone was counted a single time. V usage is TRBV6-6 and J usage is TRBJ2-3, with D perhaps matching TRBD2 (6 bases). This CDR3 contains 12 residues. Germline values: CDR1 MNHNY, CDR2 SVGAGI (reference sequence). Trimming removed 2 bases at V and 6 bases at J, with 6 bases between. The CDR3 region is CASSYGTDTQYF. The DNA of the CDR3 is TGTGCCAGCAGTTACGGGACTGATACGCAGTATTTT.

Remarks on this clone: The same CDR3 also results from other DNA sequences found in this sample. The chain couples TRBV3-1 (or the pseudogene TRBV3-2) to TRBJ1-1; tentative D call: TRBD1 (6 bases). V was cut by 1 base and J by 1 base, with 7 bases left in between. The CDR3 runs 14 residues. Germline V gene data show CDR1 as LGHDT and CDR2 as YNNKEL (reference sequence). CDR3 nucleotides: TGTGCCAGCAGCCAAGGGGGGGCGAACACTGAAGCTTTCTTT. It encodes CASSQGGANTEAFF.

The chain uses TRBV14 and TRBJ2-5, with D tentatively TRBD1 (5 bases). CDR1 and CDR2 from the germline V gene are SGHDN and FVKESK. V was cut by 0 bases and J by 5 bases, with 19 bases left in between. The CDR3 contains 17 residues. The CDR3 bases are TGTGCCAGCAGCCAAGATCAAGCAGGGATAAAGTTTGAGACCCAGTACTTC. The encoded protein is CASSQDQAGIKFETQYF.

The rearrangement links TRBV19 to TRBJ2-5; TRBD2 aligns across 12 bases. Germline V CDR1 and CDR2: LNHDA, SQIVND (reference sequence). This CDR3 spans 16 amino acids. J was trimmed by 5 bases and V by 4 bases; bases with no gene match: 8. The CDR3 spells CASSRLAGGPVETQYF. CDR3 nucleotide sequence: TGTGCCAGTAGTAGGCTAGCGGGGGGGCCTGTGGAGACCCAGTACTTC.

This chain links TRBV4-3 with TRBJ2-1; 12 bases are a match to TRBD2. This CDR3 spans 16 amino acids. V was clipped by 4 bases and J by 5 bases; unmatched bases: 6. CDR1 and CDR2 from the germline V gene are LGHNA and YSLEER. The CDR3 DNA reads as TGCGCCAGCAGCCTTCGACTAGCGGGGGAACACAATGAGCAGTTCTTC. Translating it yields CASSLRLAGEHNEQFF.

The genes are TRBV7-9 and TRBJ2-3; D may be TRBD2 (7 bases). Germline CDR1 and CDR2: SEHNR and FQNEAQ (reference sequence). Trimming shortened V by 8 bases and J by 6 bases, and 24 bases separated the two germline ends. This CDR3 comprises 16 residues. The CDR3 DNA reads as TGTGCCAGCGGACTATGGGGGGGGCCAGACTCCGATACGCAGTATTTT. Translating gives CASGLWGGPDSDTQYF.

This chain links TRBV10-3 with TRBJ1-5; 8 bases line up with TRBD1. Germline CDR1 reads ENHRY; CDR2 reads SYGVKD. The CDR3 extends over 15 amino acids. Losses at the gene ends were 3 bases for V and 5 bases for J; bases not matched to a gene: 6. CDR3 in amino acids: CAISDTTGAHQPQHF. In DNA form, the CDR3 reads TGTGCCATCAGTGATACGACAGGGGCCCATCAGCCCCAGCATTTT.

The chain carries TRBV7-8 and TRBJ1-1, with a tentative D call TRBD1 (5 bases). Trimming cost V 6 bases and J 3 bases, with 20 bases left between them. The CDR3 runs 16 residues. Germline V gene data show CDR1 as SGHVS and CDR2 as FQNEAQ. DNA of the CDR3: TGTGCCAGCAGACCTAAGGGGTGGGGAGTTGACACTGAAGCTTTCTTT. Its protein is CASRPKGWGVDTEAFF.

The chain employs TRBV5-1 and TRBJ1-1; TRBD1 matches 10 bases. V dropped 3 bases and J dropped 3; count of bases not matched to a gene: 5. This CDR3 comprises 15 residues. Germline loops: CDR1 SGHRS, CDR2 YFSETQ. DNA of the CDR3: TGCGCCAGCAGCTCACCGGGACAGGGGTACACTGAAGCTTTCTTT. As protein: CASSSPGQGYTEAFF.

The CDR3 bases are TGTGCCAGCAGCTTTTGGGACAATTATTCACCCCTCCACTTT. This sequence encodes CASSFWDNYSPLHF. The chain combines TRBV5-4 with TRBJ1-6, with a possible D match to TRBD1 (6 bases). The CDR3 loop spans 14 amino acids. Germline V gene lookup returns CDR1 SGHNT and CDR2 YYREEE (reference sequence). Between the trimmed V and J ends, which lost 2 bases and 8 bases, there was a span of 11 bases.

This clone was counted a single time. The CDR3 nucleotides are TGTGCCAGTAGGCCAGGGGGCTGGGGTGACTTTGGCGGCTACACCTTC. Amino acid sequence: CASRPGGWGDFGGYTF. The V gene is TRBV19, the J gene TRBJ1-2; TRBD1 matches 8 bases. The junction had 17 bases not matched to a gene; V was cut back by 6 bases and J by 8 bases. This CDR3 is built from 16 residues. Germline V gene sequence: CDR1 LNHDA, CDR2 SQIVND (reference sequence). Supplemented by reference TRBV19 and TRBJ1-2, the full variable domain reads DGGITQSPKYLFRKEGQNVTLSCEQNLNHDAMYWYRQDPGQGLRLIYYSQIVNDFQKGDIAEGYSVSREKKESFPLTVTSAQKNPTAFYLCASRPGGWGDFGGYTFGSGTRLTVV.

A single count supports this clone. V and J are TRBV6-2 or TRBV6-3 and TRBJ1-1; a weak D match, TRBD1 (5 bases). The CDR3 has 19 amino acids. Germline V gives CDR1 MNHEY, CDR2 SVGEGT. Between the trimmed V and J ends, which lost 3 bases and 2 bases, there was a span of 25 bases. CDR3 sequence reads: CASSYQSSQKGAYNTEAFF. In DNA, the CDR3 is TGTGCCAGCAGTTATCAGTCCTCACAAAAAGGGGCGTATAACACTGAAGCTTTCTTT.

The CDR3 bases are TGTGCCAGCAGCCACCGCCGGGGACTAGCGGCTGGGACCCAGTACTTC. Translation: CASSHRRGLAAGTQYF. V gene TRBV13 combines with J gene TRBJ2-5, with 11 bases matching TRBD2. Trimming at V came to 5 bases and at J to 7 bases, leaving 12 bases not matched to a gene. The CDR3 sequence is 16 residues long. The germline gives CDR1 PRHDT, CDR2 FYEKMQ (reference sequence).

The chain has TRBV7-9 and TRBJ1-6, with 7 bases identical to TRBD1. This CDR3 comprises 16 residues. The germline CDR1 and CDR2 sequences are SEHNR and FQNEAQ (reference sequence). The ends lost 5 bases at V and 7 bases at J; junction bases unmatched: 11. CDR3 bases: TGTGCCAGCAGCGTCACAGGGGCTCGGGGCAATTCACCCCTCCACTTT. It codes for CASSVTGARGNSPLHF. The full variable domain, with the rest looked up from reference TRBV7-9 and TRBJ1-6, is DTGVSQNPRHKITKRGQNVTFRCDPISEHNRLYWYRQTLGQGPEFLTYFQNEAQLEKSRLLSDRFSAERPKGSFSTLEIQRTEQGDSAMYLCASSVTGARGNSPLHFGNGTRLTVT.

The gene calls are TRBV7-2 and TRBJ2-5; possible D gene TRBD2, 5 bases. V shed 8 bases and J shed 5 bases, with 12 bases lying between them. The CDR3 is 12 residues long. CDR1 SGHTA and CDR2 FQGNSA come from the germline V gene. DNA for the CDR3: TGTGCCAGCGGGCCAGGCGGGGAGACCCAGTACTTC. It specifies CASGPGGETQYF. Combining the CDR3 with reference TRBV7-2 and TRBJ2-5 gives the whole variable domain GAGVSQSPSNKVTEKGKDVELRCDPISGHTALYWYRQSLGQGLEFLIYFQGNSAPDKSGLPSDRFSAERTGGSVSTLTIQRTQQEDSAVYLCASGPGGETQYFGPGTRLLVL.

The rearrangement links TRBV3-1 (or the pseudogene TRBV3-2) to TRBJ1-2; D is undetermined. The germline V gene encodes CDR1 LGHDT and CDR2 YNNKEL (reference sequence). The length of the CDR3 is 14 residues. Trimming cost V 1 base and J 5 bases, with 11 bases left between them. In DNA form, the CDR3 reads TGTGCCAGCAGCCAAGTAGTAGATGGGTATGGCTACACCTTC. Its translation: CASSQVVDGYGYTF.

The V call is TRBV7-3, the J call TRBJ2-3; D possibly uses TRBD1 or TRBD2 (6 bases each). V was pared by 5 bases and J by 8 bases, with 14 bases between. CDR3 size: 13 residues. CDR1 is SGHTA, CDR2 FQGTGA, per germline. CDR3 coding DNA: TGTGCCAGCAGCCAAGGGGGGCGTGTTACGCAGTATTTT. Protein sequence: CASSQGGRVTQYF. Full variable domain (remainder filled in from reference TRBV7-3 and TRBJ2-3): GAGVSQTPSNKVTEKGKYVELRCDPISGHTALYWYRQSLGQGPEFLIYFQGTGAADDSGLPNDRFFAVRPEGSVSTLKIQRTERGDSAVYLCASSQGGRVTQYFGPGTRLTVL.

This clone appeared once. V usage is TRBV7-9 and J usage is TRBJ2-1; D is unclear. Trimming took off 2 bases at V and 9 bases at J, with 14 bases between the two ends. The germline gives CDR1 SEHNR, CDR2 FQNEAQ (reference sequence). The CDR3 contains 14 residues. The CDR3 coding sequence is TGTGCCAGCAGCTTAAAACCTGCGCCTAGTGAGCAGTTCTTC. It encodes CASSLKPAPSEQFF.

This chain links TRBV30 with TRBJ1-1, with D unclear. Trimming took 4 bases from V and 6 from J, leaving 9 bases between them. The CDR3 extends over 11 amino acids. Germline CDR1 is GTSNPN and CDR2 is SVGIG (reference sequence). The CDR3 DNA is TGTGCCTGGATACAAGTGGCTGAAGCTTTCTTT. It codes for CAWIQVAEAFF.

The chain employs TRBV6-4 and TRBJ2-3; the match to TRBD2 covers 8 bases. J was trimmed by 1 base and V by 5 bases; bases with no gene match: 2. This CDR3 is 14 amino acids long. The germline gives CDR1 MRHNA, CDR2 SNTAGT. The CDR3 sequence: CASSLAGGTDTQYF. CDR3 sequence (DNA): TGTGCCAGCAGTCTAGCGGGCGGCACAGATACGCAGTATTTT.

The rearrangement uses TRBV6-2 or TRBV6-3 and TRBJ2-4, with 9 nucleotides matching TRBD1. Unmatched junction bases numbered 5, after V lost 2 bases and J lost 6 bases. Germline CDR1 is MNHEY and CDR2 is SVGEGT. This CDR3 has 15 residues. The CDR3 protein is CASSYGPDRGNIQYF. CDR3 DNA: TGTGCCAGCAGTTACGGGCCGGACAGGGGAAACATTCAGTACTTC.

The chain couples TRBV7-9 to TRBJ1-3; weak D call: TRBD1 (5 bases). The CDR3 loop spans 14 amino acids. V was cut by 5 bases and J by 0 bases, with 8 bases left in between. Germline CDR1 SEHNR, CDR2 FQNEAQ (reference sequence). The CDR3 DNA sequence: TGTGCCAGCAGCGCAGGGTCCTCTGGAAACACCATATATTTT. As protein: CASSAGSSGNTIYF.

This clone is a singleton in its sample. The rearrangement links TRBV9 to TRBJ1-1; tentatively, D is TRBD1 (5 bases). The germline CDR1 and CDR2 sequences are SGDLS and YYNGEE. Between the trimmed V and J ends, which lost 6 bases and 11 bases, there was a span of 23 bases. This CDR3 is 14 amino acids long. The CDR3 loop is CASNPAPGEGWAFF. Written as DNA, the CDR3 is TGTGCCAGCAATCCAGCCCCGGGTGAGGGGTGGGCTTTCTTT.